Listed below are T cell receptor beta chains from one sample, sequenced in a study of cytomegalovirus exposure and HLA in healthy donors. Libraries were prepared by immunoSEQ multiplex PCR; TCRdb keeps only in-frame clonotypes and omits some of them. The sample consists of about 180,000 clones, approximately 73% of them appearing once. Sequenced material: PBMCs. The receptors originated from a woman aged 25 to 39 in good health and CMV-seropositive. CDR3s include the opening cysteine and the closing phenylalanine or tryptophan. Fields, in order: V gene, D gene, J gene, clone size, CDR3 DNA, CDR3 protein. D genes are given only for firm matches. Size values are once, few and many counts, or a class for expanded clones, and some rows have none.

v_gene: TRBV12-5; d_gene: NA; j_gene: TRBJ2-1; abundance: once; CDR3nt: TGTGCTAGTGGTTTGGGAGGGTCACGCGAGCAGTTCTTC; CDR3aa: CASGLGGSREQFF
v_gene: TRBV9; d_gene: TRBD1; j_gene: TRBJ1-5; abundance: NA; CDR3nt: TGTGCCAGCGCCGGGGGACAGGGGCTTAATCAGCCCCAGCATTTT; CDR3aa: CASAGGQGLNQPQHF
v_gene: TRBV28; d_gene: NA; j_gene: TRBJ1-5; abundance: NA; CDR3nt: TGTGCCAGCAGTTCGCTCACAGGGAGCGATCAGCCCCAGCATTTT; CDR3aa: CASSSLTGSDQPQHF
v_gene: TRBV6-6; d_gene: TRBD2; j_gene: TRBJ2-2; abundance: few; CDR3nt: TGTGCCAGCAGTTTTGGGTGGACTAGCGGGGGCCGGGAGCTGTTTTTT; CDR3aa: CASSFGWTSGGRELFF
v_gene: TRBV9; d_gene: TRBD2; j_gene: TRBJ2-1; abundance: NA; CDR3nt: TGTGCCAGCAGCGTAGCTACGGGGGGGCCAGTCAATGAGCAGTTCTTC; CDR3aa: CASSVATGGPVNEQFF
v_gene: TRBV23-1; d_gene: NA; j_gene: TRBJ1-2; abundance: once; CDR3nt: TGCGCCAGCAGGCCGACTCCGGAACGCTATGGCTACACCTTC; CDR3aa: CASRPTPERYGYTF
v_gene: TRBV7-9; d_gene: TRBD2; j_gene: TRBJ2-3; abundance: NA; CDR3nt: TGTGCCAGCAGCTTGGGGACTAGCGGGGCCTTGGGGAAGGGAGATACGCAGTATTTT; CDR3aa: CASSLGTSGALGKGDTQYF
v_gene: TRBV11-3; d_gene: TRBD1; j_gene: TRBJ2-3; abundance: few; CDR3nt: TGTGCCAGCAGCTTAGCGGGACAGGGGGCGGTAGATACGCAGTATTTT; CDR3aa: CASSLAGQGAVDTQYF
v_gene: TRBV10-3; d_gene: TRBD1; j_gene: TRBJ1-1; abundance: once; CDR3nt: TGTGCCATCAGAGAGCTGACAGGGATTGACACTGAAGCTTTCTTT; CDR3aa: CAIRELTGIDTEAFF
v_gene: TRBV20-1; d_gene: NA; j_gene: TRBJ2-7; abundance: NA; CDR3nt: TGCAGTATACTTTCCTACGAGCAGTACTTC; CDR3aa: CSILSYEQYF
v_gene: TRBV6-1; d_gene: NA; j_gene: TRBJ1-2; abundance: NA; CDR3nt: TGTGCCAGCAGTGAACCAAACAGGGCTAACTATGGCTACACCTTC; CDR3aa: CASSEPNRANYGYTF
v_gene: TRBV4-3; d_gene: TRBD1; j_gene: TRBJ1-5; abundance: few; CDR3nt: TGCGCCAGCAGCCCCCGGACAGGGAACAATCAGCCCCAGCATTTT; CDR3aa: CASSPRTGNNQPQHF
v_gene: TRBV19; d_gene: TRBD1; j_gene: TRBJ1-6; abundance: NA; CDR3nt: TGTGCCAGTAGGGTGGGACAGGGGGCCAATTCACCCCTCCACTTT; CDR3aa: CASRVGQGANSPLHF
v_gene: TRBV7-9; d_gene: TRBD2; j_gene: TRBJ2-7; abundance: NA; CDR3nt: TGTGCCAGCAGCTTAGGAGGCTGGGGGGGAGGATACGAGCAGTACTTC; CDR3aa: CASSLGGWGGGYEQYF
v_gene: TRBV30; d_gene: NA; j_gene: TRBJ1-4; abundance: NA; CDR3nt: TGTGCCTGGAGCACAAGGGGATTCGCAAAACTGTTTTTT; CDR3aa: CAWSTRGFAKLFF
v_gene: TRBV6-5; d_gene: NA; j_gene: TRBJ2-7; abundance: NA; CDR3nt: TGTGCCAGCAGTGAGACAGCGAGCTCCTACGAGCAGTACTTC; CDR3aa: CASSETASSYEQYF
v_gene: TRBV9; d_gene: NA; j_gene: TRBJ2-3; abundance: few; CDR3nt: TGTGCCAGCAGCGTAGTGGGGGGGCACACAGATACGCAGTATTTT; CDR3aa: CASSVVGGHTDTQYF
v_gene: TRBV4-1; d_gene: TRBD1; j_gene: TRBJ1-6; abundance: NA; CDR3nt: TGCGCCAGCAGCCACCAACAGGGGAGCTCCTATAATTCACCCCTCCACTTT; CDR3aa: CASSHQQGSSYNSPLHF
v_gene: TRBV27; d_gene: NA; j_gene: TRBJ2-6; abundance: NA; CDR3nt: TGTGCCAGCAGTTTTTTTCAGGTTTCTCACCTATCTGGGGCCAACGTCCTGACTTTC; CDR3aa: CASSFFQVSHLSGANVLTF
v_gene: TRBV5-1; d_gene: NA; j_gene: TRBJ2-3; abundance: NA; CDR3nt: TGCGCCAGCAGCGCCGCCCGCCCGGGGAACACAGATACGCAGTATTTT; CDR3aa: CASSAARPGNTDTQYF
v_gene: TRBV28; d_gene: TRBD2; j_gene: TRBJ2-1; abundance: NA; CDR3nt: TGTGCCAGCAGCCCCAGCGGGGGGGTGCAGTTCTTC; CDR3aa: CASSPSGGVQFF
v_gene: TRBV15; d_gene: NA; j_gene: TRBJ2-5; abundance: few; CDR3nt: TGTGCCACCAGCAGAGGTTCTTCCCGAGAGACCCAGTACTTC; CDR3aa: CATSRGSSRETQYF
v_gene: TRBV6-5; d_gene: NA; j_gene: TRBJ2-7; abundance: few; CDR3nt: TGTGCCAGCAGTTTAAGGACAGCCAACTACGAGCAGTACTTC; CDR3aa: CASSLRTANYEQYF
v_gene: TRBV28; d_gene: TRBD2; j_gene: TRBJ2-1; abundance: NA; CDR3nt: TGTGCCAGCAGGGCTAGCGGGGGTGTATACAATGAGCAGTTCTTC; CDR3aa: CASRASGGVYNEQFF
v_gene: TRBV9; d_gene: NA; j_gene: TRBJ2-3; abundance: NA; CDR3nt: TGTGCCAGCAGCGTAGGGGGGCCACCCACAGATACGCAGTATTTT; CDR3aa: CASSVGGPPTDTQYF
v_gene: TRBV11-3; d_gene: TRBD1; j_gene: TRBJ2-5; abundance: NA; CDR3nt: TGTGCCAGCAGCTGGGGACAGCAAGAGACCCAGTACTTC; CDR3aa: CASSWGQQETQYF
v_gene: TRBV7-9; d_gene: NA; j_gene: TRBJ1-4; abundance: once; CDR3nt: TGTGCCAGCAGCTTGGGACTGGGAGAAAAACTGTTTTTT; CDR3aa: CASSLGLGEKLFF
v_gene: TRBV7-9; d_gene: NA; j_gene: TRBJ1-2; abundance: NA; CDR3nt: TGTGCCAGCAGCCCCAGGGTACAGAGCTACACCTTC; CDR3aa: CASSPRVQSYTF
v_gene: TRBV6-5; d_gene: NA; j_gene: TRBJ1-3; abundance: NA; CDR3nt: TGTGCCAGCCGAAATCACTGGAACACCATATATTTT; CDR3aa: CASRNHWNTIYF
v_gene: TRBV9; d_gene: NA; j_gene: TRBJ1-1; abundance: NA; CDR3nt: TGTGCCAGCAGCGTACCGGGGACTGGAGGCACTGAAGCTTTCTTT; CDR3aa: CASSVPGTGGTEAFF
v_gene: TRBV6-5; d_gene: TRBD1; j_gene: TRBJ1-2; abundance: once; CDR3nt: TGTGCCAGCAGTTACCGCGACAGGGCGGGGTATGGCTACACCTTC; CDR3aa: CASSYRDRAGYGYTF
v_gene: TRBV6-6; d_gene: TRBD1; j_gene: TRBJ1-2; abundance: few; CDR3nt: TGTGCCAGCAGTTACTACAGGGGAGACTATGGCTACACCTTC; CDR3aa: CASSYYRGDYGYTF